The rows below give T cell receptor beta chains drawn from one sample of a study of cytomegalovirus exposure and HLA in healthy donors. Sequencing used immunoSEQ multiplex PCR; TCRdb keeps in-frame clones, though not all of them. The table shows around 190,000 clones, with roughly 79% occurring only once. Material: PBMCs. The receptors stem from a woman aged 18-30 years in good health and CMV-seronegative. CDR3s include the opening cysteine and the closing phenylalanine or tryptophan. D genes are given only for firm matches. Clone size, where shown, is once, few, many, or a class for clones that have expanded.

>TRBV19|TRBD1|.|TRBJ1-1
TGTGCCAGTAGTTCTATCCCGGGACAGGTGAACACTGAAGCTTTCTTT
CASSSIPGQVNTEAFF
>TRBV7-2|TRBD1|.|TRBJ1-5
TGTGCCAGCAGCTTGACAGGGGTTCCTAGCAATCAGCCCCAGCATTTT
CASSLTGVPSNQPQHF
>TRBV19|TRBD2|few|TRBJ2-1
TGTGCCAGTAGTATGAGGGAGCCAGCGGGAACGAGGAATGAGCAGTTCTTC
CASSMREPAGTRNEQFF
>TRBV7-6|.|.|TRBJ2-1
TGTGCCAGCAGCTCCCCGGGGGTTCTTGCCTACAATGAGCAGTTCTTC
CASSSPGVLAYNEQFF
>TRBV6-4|.|.|TRBJ1-1
TGTGCCAGCAGTCCCGGGACATTTTTGAACACTGAAGCTTTCTTT
CASSPGTFLNTEAFF
>TRBV28|.|.|TRBJ1-3
TGTGCCAGCAGTTTTATTAAAAGAAGGGGCAGGGTAGCTGGAAACACCATATATTTT
CASSFIKRRGRVAGNTIYF
>TRBV6-5|.|.|TRBJ1-5
TGTGCCAGCAGTTCGACAGATTATCAGCCCCAGCATTTT
CASSSTDYQPQHF
>TRBV19|.|.|TRBJ2-6
TGTGCCAGGCCAGGGCCCCCTGGGGCCAACGTCCTGACTTTC
CARPGPPGANVLTF
>TRBV4-2|TRBD2|.|TRBJ2-1
TGTGCCAGCAGCCAGCCGGGACTAGCGACCTACAATGAGCAGTTCTTC
CASSQPGLATYNEQFF
>TRBV6-1|TRBD2|.|TRBJ2-2
TGTGCCAGCAGTGTGCGGGAGGCGAACACCGGGGAGCTGTTTTTT
CASSVREANTGELFF
>TRBV10-3|TRBD1|few|TRBJ2-7
TGTGCCATCAGTGTGGACAGGGGTCACTACGAGCAGTACTTC
CAISVDRGHYEQYF
>TRBV4-2|TRBD2|.|TRBJ2-7
TGTGCCAGCAGCCTAACTAGCGGGAGCTACGAGCAGTACTTC
CASSLTSGSYEQYF